This T cell receptor beta chain was sequenced during a study of blood T cells in healthy people across ages. The CDR3 extends over 16 amino acids. Trimming removed 6 bases at V and 2 bases at J, with 17 bases between. Per germline, CDR1 MNHEY and CDR2 SVGEGT. Next came a second PCR, run for about 7 to 12 cycles, which used a sample-barcoded 5' primer along with a J-beta primer mix. TCRdb processed the 5' RACE reads anew with MiXCR; each CDR3 protein has one entry. This table has 700,000 or so distinct CDR3 sequences, around 41% appearing once. Isolated PBMCs totaled at least 7 million in each sample. Per sample, no less than 5 micrograms of total RNA were extracted.

The clonotype was recovered from a man older than 75 in good health. J is TRBJ1-5 and V is TRBV6-2 or TRBV6-3, with unresolved D. Specimen: blood. CDR3 sequence: CASRITPQAGNQPQHF. DNA for the CDR3: TGTGCCAGCAGAATCACTCCTCAGGCGGGCAATCAGCCCCAGCATTTT.